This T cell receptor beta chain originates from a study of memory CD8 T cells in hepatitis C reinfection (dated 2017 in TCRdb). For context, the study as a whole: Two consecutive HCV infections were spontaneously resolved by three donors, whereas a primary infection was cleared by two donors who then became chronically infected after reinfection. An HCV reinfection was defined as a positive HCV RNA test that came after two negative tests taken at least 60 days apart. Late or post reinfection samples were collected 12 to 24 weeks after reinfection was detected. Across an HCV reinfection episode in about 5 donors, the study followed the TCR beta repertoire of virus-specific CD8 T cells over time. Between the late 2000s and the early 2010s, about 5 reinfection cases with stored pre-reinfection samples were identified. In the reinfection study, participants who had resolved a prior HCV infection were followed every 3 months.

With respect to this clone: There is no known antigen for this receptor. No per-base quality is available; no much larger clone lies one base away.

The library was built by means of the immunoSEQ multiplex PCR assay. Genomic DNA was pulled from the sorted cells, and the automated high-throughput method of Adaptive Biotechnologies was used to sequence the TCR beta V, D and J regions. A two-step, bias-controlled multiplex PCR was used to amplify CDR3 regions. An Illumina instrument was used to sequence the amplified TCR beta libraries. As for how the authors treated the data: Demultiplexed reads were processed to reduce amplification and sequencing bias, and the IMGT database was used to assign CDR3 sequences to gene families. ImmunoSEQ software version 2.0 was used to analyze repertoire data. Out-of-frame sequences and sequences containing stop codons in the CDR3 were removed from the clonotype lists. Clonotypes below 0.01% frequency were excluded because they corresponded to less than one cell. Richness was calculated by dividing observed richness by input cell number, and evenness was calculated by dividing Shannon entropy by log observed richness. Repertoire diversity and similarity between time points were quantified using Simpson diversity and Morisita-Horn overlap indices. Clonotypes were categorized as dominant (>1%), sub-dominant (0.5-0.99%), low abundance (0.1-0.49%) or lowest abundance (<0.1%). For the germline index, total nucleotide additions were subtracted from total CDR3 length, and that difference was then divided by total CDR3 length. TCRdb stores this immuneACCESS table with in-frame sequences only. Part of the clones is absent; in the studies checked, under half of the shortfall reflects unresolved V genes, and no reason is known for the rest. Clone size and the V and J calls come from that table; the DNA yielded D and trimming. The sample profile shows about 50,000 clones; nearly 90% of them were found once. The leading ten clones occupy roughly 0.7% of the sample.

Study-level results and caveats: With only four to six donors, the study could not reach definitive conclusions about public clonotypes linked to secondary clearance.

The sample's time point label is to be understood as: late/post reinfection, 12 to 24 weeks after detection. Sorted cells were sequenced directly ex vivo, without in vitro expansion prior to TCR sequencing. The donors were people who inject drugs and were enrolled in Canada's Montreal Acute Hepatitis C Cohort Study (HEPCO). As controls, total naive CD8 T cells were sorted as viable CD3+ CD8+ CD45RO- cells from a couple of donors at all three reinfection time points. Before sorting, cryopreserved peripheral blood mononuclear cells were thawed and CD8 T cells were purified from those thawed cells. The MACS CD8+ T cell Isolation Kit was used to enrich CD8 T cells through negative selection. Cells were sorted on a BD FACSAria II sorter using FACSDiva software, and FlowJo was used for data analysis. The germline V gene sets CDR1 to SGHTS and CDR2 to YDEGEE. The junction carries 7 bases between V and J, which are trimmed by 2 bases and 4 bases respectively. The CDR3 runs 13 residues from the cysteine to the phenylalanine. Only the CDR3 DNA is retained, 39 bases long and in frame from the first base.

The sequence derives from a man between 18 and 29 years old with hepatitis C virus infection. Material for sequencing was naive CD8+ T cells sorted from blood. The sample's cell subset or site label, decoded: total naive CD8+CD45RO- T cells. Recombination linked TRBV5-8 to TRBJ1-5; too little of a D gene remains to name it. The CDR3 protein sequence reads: CASSFILNQPQHF. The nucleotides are TGTGCCAGCAGCTTTATACTAAATCAGCCCCAGCATTTT. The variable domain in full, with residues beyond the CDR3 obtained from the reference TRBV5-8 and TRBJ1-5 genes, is EAGVTQSPTHLIKTRGQQATLRCSPISGHTSVYWYQQALGLGLQFLLWYDEGEERNRGNFPPRFSGRQFPNYSSELNVNALELEDSALYLCASSFILNQPQHFGDGTRLSIL.